This is a list of T cell receptor beta chains from one sample in a study of radiation and T cells in renal cell carcinoma. TCRdb's copy holds only in-frame clones and misses some; the assay was immunoSEQ multiplex PCR. The repertoire holds around 100,000 clones, with 84% as singletons. Sequenced here: blood, sampled from a patient whose treatment included radiotherapy and nephrectomy. All receptors derive from a man between 60 and 75 years old with renal cell carcinoma. Both conserved end residues are part of each CDR3. The D gene is left open where the match is weak. Where a row states a size, it is once, few, many or the class of an expanded clone; other rows omit it.

d_gene	v_gene	j_gene	abundance	CDR3nt	CDR3aa
NA	TRBV14	TRBJ2-6	NA	TGTGCCAGCAGCCAGCCTATAAAGGGGGCTGGGGCCAACGTCCTGACTTTC	CASSQPIKGAGANVLTF
NA	TRBV9	TRBJ1-4	NA	TGTGCCAGCAGCGTAGACGGAAATGAAAAACTGTTTTTT	CASSVDGNEKLFF
NA	TRBV1	TRBJ1-3	NA	TGCACCAGCAGCCACTGGTCGACACCCCCGAGCTCTGGAAACACCATATATTTT	CTSSHWSTPPSSGNTIYF
NA	TRBV5-4	TRBJ2-5	NA	TGTGCCCTTACTCCGGGACCTCAAAAGGGGAAAGAGACCCAGTACTTC	CALTPGPQKGKETQYF
TRBD2	TRBV5-1	TRBJ2-7	few	TGCGCCAGCAGCTGGGGTAGCGGGAACGGCTACGAGCAGTACTTC	CASSWGSGNGYEQYF
TRBD2	TRBV10-1	TRBJ2-3	NA	TGCGCCAGCAGGAGGACTAGCGGGAGGCTAGATACGCAGTATTTT	CASRRTSGRLDTQYF
TRBD1	TRBV2	TRBJ2-7	once	TGTGCCAGCAGAGCTCGGGGGACAGGGTCCTACGAGCAGTACTTC	CASRARGTGSYEQYF
NA	TRBV28	TRBJ2-2	once	TGTGCCAGCAGTTTATTGGCAGCCGGGGAGCTGTTTTTT	CASSLLAAGELFF
NA	TRBV19	TRBJ2-3	NA	TGTGCCAGTAAAATAGGGGGGGGGACAGATACGCAGTATTTT	CASKIGGGTDTQYF
NA	TRBV5-1	TRBJ2-1	NA	TGCGCCAGCAGCTTTACTAGCTCCGGTGAGCAGTTCTTC	CASSFTSSGEQFF
NA	TRBV13	TRBJ2-7	NA	TGTGCCAGCAGCCAGGGCAGGGCTTGGGAGCAGTACTTC	CASSQGRAWEQYF
NA	TRBV9	TRBJ1-1	NA	TGTGCCAGCAGCGTAGTACGGGGTGAAGCTTTCTTT	CASSVVRGEAFF
NA	TRBV30	TRBJ1-3	NA	TGTGCCTTGTCGGGACTGCCCTCTGGAAACACCATATATTTT	CALSGLPSGNTIYF
TRBD2	TRBV5-1	TRBJ2-2	few	TGCGCCAGCAGCGGATTGGGACTAGCGGCGAACACCGGGGAGCTGTTTTTT	CASSGLGLAANTGELFF
NA	TRBV6-1	TRBJ1-5	NA	TGTGCCAGCAGTGAAGGGAGGACAGTCGCACAGCCCCAGCATTTT	CASSEGRTVAQPQHF
TRBD2	TRBV5-1	TRBJ2-1	NA	TGCGCCAGCAGCCCCGGGACTAGCGGCTCCTACAATGAGCAGTTCTTC	CASSPGTSGSYNEQFF
NA	TRBV19	TRBJ1-3	NA	TGTGCCAGTAGTGTCAGGGGTGGAGAAGACACCATATATTTT	CASSVRGGEDTIYF
NA	TRBV21-1	TRBJ2-3	NA	TGTGCCAGCACCACAGGGGAAAACAGGGGATGGAGCACAGATACGCAGTATTTT	CASTTGENRGWSTDTQYF
NA	TRBV5-1	TRBJ2-3	few	TGCGCCAGCAGCTATGAGGGGGGGACAGATACGCAGTATTTT	CASSYEGGTDTQYF
NA	TRBV7-7	TRBJ2-7	NA	TGTGCCAGCAGCTTAAACGGCGCCGGGGAGCAGTACTTC	CASSLNGAGEQYF
NA	TRBV7-2	TRBJ2-6	NA	TGTGCCAGCAGCTTAAGTATAAGATCTGGGGCCAACGTCCTGACTTTC	CASSLSIRSGANVLTF
NA	TRBV5-1	TRBJ2-5	once	TGCGCCAGCAGGGACGGAACGTACCAAGAGACCCAGTACTTC	CASRDGTYQETQYF
TRBD1	TRBV11-3	TRBJ2-1	few	TGTGCCAGCAGCCCCGCCGGGACAGGATCGAATGAGCAGTTCTTC	CASSPAGTGSNEQFF
NA	TRBV4-2	TRBJ2-1	NA	TGTGCCAGCAGCCAAGGACACCAGGGCTCCTACAATGAGCAGTTCTTC	CASSQGHQGSYNEQFF
NA	TRBV7-4	TRBJ2-7	NA	TGTGCCAGCAGCTTACTCCAGGGCTACGAGCAGTACTTC	CASSLLQGYEQYF
TRBD2	TRBV28	TRBJ2-3	NA	TGTGCCAGTGGACTAGCGGGAGGAACAGATACGCAGTATTTT	CASGLAGGTDTQYF
NA	TRBV7-2	TRBJ1-6	NA	TGTGCCAGCAGCTTATTGCCTTTTAATTCACCCCTCCACTTT	CASSLLPFNSPLHF
TRBD1	TRBV6-1	TRBJ1-5	NA	TGTGCCAGCGAGACAGGGACGGGCAATCAGCCCCAGCATTTT	CASETGTGNQPQHF
TRBD2	TRBV4-1	TRBJ2-3	NA	TGCGCCAGCAGCCAAGAGGGTAGCGGGAGGGGCGATACGCAGTATTTT	CASSQEGSGRGDTQYF
TRBD1	TRBV28	TRBJ1-3	NA	TGTGCCAGCTGGGACAGGGCTCCCGGAAACACCATATATTTT	CASWDRAPGNTIYF
NA	TRBV5-1	TRBJ2-5	NA	TGCGCCAGCAGCTTTAAAGAGACCCAGTACTTC	CASSFKETQYF
TRBD1	TRBV25-1	TRBJ2-3	once	TGTGCCAGCAGTGAATGGGACAGGGGTGCAGATACGCAGTATTTT	CASSEWDRGADTQYF
TRBD1	TRBV6-6	TRBJ2-5	NA	TGTGCCAGCAGTTGGTCCAGGGGGCGAGAGACCCAGTACTTC	CASSWSRGRETQYF
TRBD2	TRBV5-4	TRBJ2-1	NA	TGTGCCAGCAGCTTGATATACAGGCGGGAGGACGGTGAGCAGTTCTTC	CASSLIYRREDGEQFF
TRBD1	TRBV5-1	TRBJ2-5	NA	TGCGCCAGCAGCTTGGACAGGGGGCAAGAGACCCAGTACTTC	CASSLDRGQETQYF
NA	TRBV5-1	TRBJ2-2	NA	TGCGCCAGCAGCTTGGCTCCGCCCGATAGGAACACCGGGGAGCTGTTTTTT	CASSLAPPDRNTGELFF
TRBD1	TRBV11-2	TRBJ1-4	NA	TGTGCCAGCAGTCCTCAGGGGGCGCGGGGTGAAAAACTGTTTTTT	CASSPQGARGEKLFF
TRBD1	TRBV5-6	TRBJ1-2	NA	TGTGCCAGCAGCTACAGGGGGTTAGGCTATGGCTACACCTTC	CASSYRGLGYGYTF
NA	TRBV5-1	TRBJ1-3	NA	TGCGCCAGCAGCTTGGGAGTGACAAGCGGAAACACCATATATTTT	CASSLGVTSGNTIYF
TRBD1	TRBV29-1	TRBJ1-1	NA	TGCAGCGTTTATGAACAGGGGGTGAACACTGAAGCTTTCTTT	CSVYEQGVNTEAFF
NA	TRBV9	TRBJ2-2	NA	TGTGCCAGCAGCGTAGTTTTGGCGGAGGAGCTGTTTTTT	CASSVVLAEELFF
NA	TRBV27	TRBJ2-7	NA	TGTGCCAGCAGTTTGTTAAGGGGAAACGAGCAGTACTTC	CASSLLRGNEQYF
TRBD1	TRBV5-1	TRBJ1-5	NA	TGCGCCAGCAGCTTGGGACAGGGAGATCAGCCCCAGCATTTT	CASSLGQGDQPQHF
NA	TRBV5-6	TRBJ2-7	NA	TGTGCCAGCAGCTTGGGATTGGAGATCTACGAGCAGTACTTC	CASSLGLEIYEQYF
NA	TRBV2	TRBJ1-2	NA	TGTGCCAGCAGTGAATCCCAGTACCCAAGGCCCCCCCTAAACTATGGCTACACCTTC	CASSESQYPRPPLNYGYTF
TRBD1	TRBV6-5	TRBJ2-7	NA	TGTGCCAGCACGCCACCCGGGACAGGGGTAGGCGAGCAGTACTTC	CASTPPGTGVGEQYF
NA	TRBV19	TRBJ2-2	NA	TGTGCCAGTAGTCCTCTTATCGGCACCGGGGAGCTGTTTTTT	CASSPLIGTGELFF
TRBD1	TRBV30	TRBJ2-5	NA	TGTGCCTGGAGTAGGGGGCCTCTGAAAGAGACCCAGTACTTC	CAWSRGPLKETQYF
NA	TRBV2	TRBJ1-1	few	TGTGCCAGTCAGACAGGTTCCACTGAAGCTTTCTTT	CASQTGSTEAFF
TRBD1	TRBV28	TRBJ1-4	NA	TGTGCCAGCAGTTTCTTGACAGGGGGGGGCCAATGGCTGTTTTTT	CASSFLTGGGQWLFF
NA	TRBV19	TRBJ2-5	NA	TGTGCCAGTAGTAGTCCTGGAAAGGAGTTACAAGAGACCCAGTACTTC	CASSSPGKELQETQYF
NA	TRBV27	TRBJ1-2	NA	TGTGCCAGCAGTTTAGGGCGGGCGGGAAAAGGCCTCTATGGCTACACCTTC	CASSLGRAGKGLYGYTF
NA	TRBV7-9	TRBJ2-1	NA	TGTGCCAGCAGCCTAATAAAGAATGAGCAGTTCTTC	CASSLIKNEQFF
NA	TRBV27	TRBJ1-4	NA	TGTGCCAGCAGTGCGACGCTTGCAACTAATGAAAAACTGTTTTTT	CASSATLATNEKLFF
TRBD1	TRBV5-1	TRBJ2-7	NA	TGCGCCAGCAGCTTAGACAGGGGGCCCTACGAGCAGTACTTC	CASSLDRGPYEQYF
TRBD1	TRBV7-2	TRBJ1-5	few	TGTGCCAGCAGCCCCCCCCGACAGGGGCCCCGGTTTCAGCCCCAGCATTTT	CASSPPRQGPRFQPQHF
TRBD2	TRBV28	TRBJ2-3	few	TGTGCCAGCAGTGGCGGGAGGGCCCGGGTAGATACGCAGTATTTT	CASSGGRARVDTQYF
TRBD1	TRBV28	TRBJ2-7	NA	TGTGCCAGCAGCCACCCGACAGGGATGGACTACGAGCAGTACTTC	CASSHPTGMDYEQYF